These 8 T cell receptor beta chains originate from one sample sequenced in a study of Graves' ophthalmopathy and Graves' hyperthyroidism. Amplification from RNA transcripts yielded the TCR beta CDR3 regions. Scientists carried out first-round RT-PCR using HTBI primers and then a second-round multiplex PCR. TCRdb reanalysed the multiplex PCR reads using MiXCR and keeps one entry per CDR3 protein. The sample carries some 350,000 distinct CDR3 sequences, roughly a sixth recorded once. Sequencing was done on a sample of peripheral blood. All receptors come from an adult woman with stable Graves' hyperthyroidism.

This clonotype was counted once. The chain recombines TRBV20-1 with TRBJ2-7, with a possible D match to TRBD1 (5 bases). Germline V gives CDR1 DFQATT, CDR2 SNEGSKA (reference sequence). This CDR3 is built from 15 residues. The DNA of the CDR3 is TGCAGTGCCACTCCGACAGAGCCCCTCCTCTACGAGCAGTGCGTC. Residues: CSATPTEPLLYEQCV.

At least ten counts were recorded for this clonotype. This chain connects TRBV29-1 to TRBJ2-5, with D unresolved. V lost 2 bases and J 7 bases, leaving 11 bases between the germline ends. Germline CDR1 and CDR2: SQVTM and ANQGSEA. CDR3 size: 12 residues. DNA of the CDR3: TGCAGCGTTGAATTGGAGCATGCGACCCAGTACTTC. Translated: CSVELEHATQYF. The full variable domain, in which reference TRBV29-1 and TRBJ2-5 provide the parts outside the CDR3, is SAVISQKPSRDICQRGTSLTIQCQVDSQVTMMFWYRQQPGQSLTLIATANQGSEATYESGFVIDKFPISRPNLTFSTLTVSNMSPEDSSIYLCSVELEHATQYFGPGTRLLVL.

This clonotype was detected many times. The chain couples TRBV7-2 to TRBJ2-7, with 9 nucleotides matching TRBD2. With V trimmed by 5 bases and J by 1 base, 9 bases remained unmatched. CDR3 length: 16 residues. Germline assignment: CDR1 SGHTA and CDR2 FQGNSA. Here the CDR3 reads CASSRIAGARSYEQYF. The DNA of the CDR3 is TGTGCCAGCAGCCGCATAGCGGGGGCGCGGTCCTACGAGCAGTACTTC. The full variable domain, its missing parts supplied by reference TRBV7-2 and TRBJ2-7, is GAGVSQSPSNKVTEKGKDVELRCDPISGHTALYWYRQSLGQGLEFLIYFQGNSAPDKSGLPSDRFSAERTGGSVSTLTIQRTQQEDSAVYLCASSRIAGARSYEQYFGPGTRLTVT.

This clonotype was seen at least ten times. The chain couples TRBV6-1 to TRBJ1-5; D ambiguous. The CDR3 extends over 14 amino acids. Trimming cost V 3 bases and J 2 bases, with 8 bases left between them. Germline assignment: CDR1 MNHNS and CDR2 SASEGT. The CDR3, as DNA: TGTGCCAGCAGTGATGGACTGGGCAATCAGCCCCAGCATTTT. Encoded protein: CASSDGLGNQPQHF.

V is TRBV6-2 or TRBV6-3 and J is TRBJ2-5; 13 bases map to TRBD2. J lost 2 bases, V lost 7 bases, and 7 bases had no gene match. Germline CDR1 MNHEY, CDR2 SVGEGT. The CDR3 has 16 amino acids. CDR3 loop: CASIARLAGGQETQYF. DNA of the CDR3: TGTGCCAGCATAGCTAGACTAGCGGGGGGTCAAGAGACCCAGTACTTC.

This clonotype turned up a few times. V usage is TRBV4-2 and J usage is TRBJ1-1; 7 positions match TRBD1. The CDR3 extends over 16 amino acids. The V gene's germline CDR1 is LGHNA and CDR2 YNFKEQ. The V segment lost 0 bases and the J segment 4 bases; nucleotides outside the gene matches: 8. CDR3 in amino acids: CASSQEGGGASTEAFF. As DNA, the CDR3 is TGTGCCAGCAGCCAAGAAGGAGGGGGCGCGAGCACTGAAGCTTTCTTT.

This clonotype showed up many times. V usage is TRBV5-1 and J usage is TRBJ1-1; unclear D gene. CDR1 is SGHRS, CDR2 YFSETQ, per germline. CDR3 size: 15 residues. With 0 bases removed from V and 2 bases from J, the gap between germline ends came to 11 bases. DNA of the CDR3: TGCGCCAGCAGCTTGGACAGCCACAGCAACACTGAAGCTTTCTTT. It encodes CASSLDSHSNTEAFF.

There are many counts of this clonotype. The V and J genes are TRBV28 and TRBJ2-7; 9 bases match TRBD1. The germline gives CDR1 MDHEN, CDR2 SYDVKM. This CDR3 region has 16 residues. With V trimmed by 6 bases and J by 3 bases, 12 bases remained unmatched. The CDR3 spells CASRGLRGQGFYEQYF. CDR3 in DNA: TGTGCCAGCAGGGGACTGCGGGGACAGGGATTCTACGAGCAGTACTTC.